This TCR beta chain was identified during a study of Tregs in tolerant kidney transplant recipients. This CDR3 has 13 residues. V trimming: 0 bases; J trimming: 10 bases; junction bases outside the gene matches: 5. Germline assignment: CDR1 GTSNPN and CDR2 SVGIG (reference sequence). The nonmyeloablative bone marrow transplants came from related graft donors, with transient mixed chimerism. TCRdb's table, derived via immunoSEQ multiplex PCR, lists solely in-frame clones and lacks some. Of some 57,000 clones listed, about 90% were seen once; the top ten hold 15%. This chain links TRBV30 with TRBJ2-4; TRBD1 aligns across 8 bases. This TCR was recovered from a human patient who received a combined kidney and bone marrow transplant. Some T cells may have come from the graft donor. The source material was CD8+ T cells from blood (PBMCs), sampled 24 months after the transplant. In DNA form, the CDR3 reads TGTGCCTGGAGTGTAACAGGGGGTCGTATTCAGTACTTC. As protein: CAWSVTGGRIQYF.